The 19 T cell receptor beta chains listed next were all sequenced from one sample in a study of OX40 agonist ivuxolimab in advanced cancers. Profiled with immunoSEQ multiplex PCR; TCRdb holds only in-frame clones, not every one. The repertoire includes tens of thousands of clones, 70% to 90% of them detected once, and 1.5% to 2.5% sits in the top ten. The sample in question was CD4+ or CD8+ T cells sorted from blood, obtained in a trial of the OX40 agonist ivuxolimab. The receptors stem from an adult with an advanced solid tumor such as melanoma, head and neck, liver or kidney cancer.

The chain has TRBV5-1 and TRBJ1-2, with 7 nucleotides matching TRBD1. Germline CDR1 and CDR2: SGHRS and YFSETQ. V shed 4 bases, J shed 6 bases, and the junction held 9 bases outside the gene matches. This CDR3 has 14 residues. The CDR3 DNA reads TGCGCCAGCAGCAGGGACAGCCATTTGAATGGCTACACCTTC. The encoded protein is CASSRDSHLNGYTF.

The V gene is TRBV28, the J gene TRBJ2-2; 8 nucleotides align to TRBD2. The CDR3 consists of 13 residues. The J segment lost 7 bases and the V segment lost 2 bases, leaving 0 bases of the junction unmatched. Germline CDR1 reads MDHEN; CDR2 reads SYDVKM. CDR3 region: CASSLLAGGELFF. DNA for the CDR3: TGTGCCAGCAGTTTACTAGCGGGCGGGGAGCTGTTTTTT.

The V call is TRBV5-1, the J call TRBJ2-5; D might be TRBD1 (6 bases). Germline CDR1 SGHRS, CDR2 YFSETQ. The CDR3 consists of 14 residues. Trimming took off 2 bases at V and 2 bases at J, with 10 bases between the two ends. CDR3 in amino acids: CASSLPQGQETQYF. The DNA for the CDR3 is TGCGCCAGCAGCTTACCACAGGGACAAGAGACCCAGTACTTC.

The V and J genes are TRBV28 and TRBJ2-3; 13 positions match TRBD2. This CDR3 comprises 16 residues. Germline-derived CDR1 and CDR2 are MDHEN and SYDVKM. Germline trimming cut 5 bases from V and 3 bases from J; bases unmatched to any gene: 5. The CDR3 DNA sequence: TGTGCCAGCAGTATAGGACTAGCGGGAGAAACAGATACGCAGTATTTT. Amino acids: CASSIGLAGETDTQYF.

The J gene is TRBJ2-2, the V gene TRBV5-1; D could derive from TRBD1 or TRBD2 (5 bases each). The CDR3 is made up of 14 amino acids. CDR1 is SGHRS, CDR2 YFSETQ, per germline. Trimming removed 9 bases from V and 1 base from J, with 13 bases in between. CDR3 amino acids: CATAGTGNTGELFF. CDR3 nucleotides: TGCGCCACGGCCGGGACGGGGAACACCGGGGAGCTGTTTTTT.

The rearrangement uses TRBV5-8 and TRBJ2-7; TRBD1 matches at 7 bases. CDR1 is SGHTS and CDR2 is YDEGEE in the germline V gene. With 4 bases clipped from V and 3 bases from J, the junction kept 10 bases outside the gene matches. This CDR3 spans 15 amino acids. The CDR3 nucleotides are TGTGCCAGCAGCCCTGGGACAGCAGGAAGCTACGAGCAGTACTTC. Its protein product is CASSPGTAGSYEQYF.

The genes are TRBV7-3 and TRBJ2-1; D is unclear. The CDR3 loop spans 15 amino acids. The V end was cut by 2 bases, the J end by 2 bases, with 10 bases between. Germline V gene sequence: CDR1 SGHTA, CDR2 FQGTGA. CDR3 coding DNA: TGTGCCAGCAGCTTAGTGGTGTCCGCCTACAATGAGCAGTTCTTC. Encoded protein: CASSLVVSAYNEQFF.

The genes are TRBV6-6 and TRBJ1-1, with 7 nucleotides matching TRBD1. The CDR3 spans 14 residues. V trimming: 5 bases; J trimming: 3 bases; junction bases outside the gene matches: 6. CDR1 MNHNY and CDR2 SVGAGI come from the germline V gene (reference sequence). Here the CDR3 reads CASSPRQGHTEAFF. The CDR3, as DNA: TGTGCCAGCAGTCCAAGACAGGGACACACTGAAGCTTTCTTT.

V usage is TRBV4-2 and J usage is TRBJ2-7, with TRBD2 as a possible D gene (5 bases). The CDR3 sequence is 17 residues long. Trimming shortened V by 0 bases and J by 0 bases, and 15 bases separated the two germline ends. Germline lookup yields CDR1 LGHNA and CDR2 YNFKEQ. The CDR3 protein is CASSQDRAGHSSYEQYF. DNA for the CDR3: TGTGCCAGCAGCCAAGATCGGGCGGGCCACAGCTCCTACGAGCAGTACTTC.

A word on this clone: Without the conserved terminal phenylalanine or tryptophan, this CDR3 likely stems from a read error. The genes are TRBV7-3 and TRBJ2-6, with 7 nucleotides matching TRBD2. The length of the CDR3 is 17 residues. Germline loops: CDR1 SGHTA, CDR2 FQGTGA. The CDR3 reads CASSLTSAYSGANVLTS. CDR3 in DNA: TGTGCCAGCAGCCTAACTAGCGCCTACTCTGGGGCCAACGTCCTGACTTCC.

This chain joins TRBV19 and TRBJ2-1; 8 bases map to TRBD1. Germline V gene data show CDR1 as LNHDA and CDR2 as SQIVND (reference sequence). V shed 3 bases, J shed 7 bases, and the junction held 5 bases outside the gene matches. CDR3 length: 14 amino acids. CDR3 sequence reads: CASSIGTGGNEQFF. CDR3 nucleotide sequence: TGTGCCAGTAGTATCGGAACAGGGGGGAATGAGCAGTTCTTC.

The CDR3 loop is CASRRQGNGLNTEAFF. In nucleotides, the CDR3 is TGCGCCAGCAGGCGTCAGGGGAATGGATTGAACACTGAAGCTTTCTTT. This rearrangement joins TRBV5-1 to TRBJ1-1, with TRBD1 as a possible D gene (6 bases). Looked up from germline, CDR1 is SGHRS and CDR2 is YFSETQ. Trimming took 5 bases from V and 0 from J, leaving 17 bases between them. The CDR3 extends over 16 amino acids.

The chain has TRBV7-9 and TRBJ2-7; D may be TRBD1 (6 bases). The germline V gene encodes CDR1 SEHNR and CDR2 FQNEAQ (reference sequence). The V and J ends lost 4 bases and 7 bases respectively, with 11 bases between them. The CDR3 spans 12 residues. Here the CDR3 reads CASSSQGWEQYF. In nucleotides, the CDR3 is TGTGCCAGCAGCTCCCAGGGGTGGGAGCAGTACTTC.

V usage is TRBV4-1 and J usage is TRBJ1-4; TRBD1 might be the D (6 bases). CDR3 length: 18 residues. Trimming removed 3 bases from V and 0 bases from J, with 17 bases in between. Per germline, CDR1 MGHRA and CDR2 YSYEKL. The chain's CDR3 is CASSQGGAGTATNEKLFF. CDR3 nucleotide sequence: TGCGCCAGCAGCCAGGGGGGGGCGGGGACCGCAACTAATGAAAAACTGTTTTTT.

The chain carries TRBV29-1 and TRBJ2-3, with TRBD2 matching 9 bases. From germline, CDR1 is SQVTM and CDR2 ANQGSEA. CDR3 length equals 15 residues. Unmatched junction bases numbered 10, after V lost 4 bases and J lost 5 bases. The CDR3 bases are TGCAGCGTTGTTCTCCTAGCGGGAAAGAGAGATACGCAGTATTTT. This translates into CSVVLLAGKRDTQYF.

The CDR3 nucleotides read TGTGCCAGCACTCAAGGGAGGTTGGGACTAGGAACAGATACGCAGTATTTT. Translating gives CASTQGRLGLGTDTQYF. V is TRBV5-4 and J is TRBJ2-3; TRBD2 matches at 8 bases. Looked up from germline, CDR1 is SGHNT and CDR2 is YYREEE (reference sequence). CDR3 length equals 17 residues. With V trimmed by 6 bases and J by 3 bases, 15 bases remained unmatched.

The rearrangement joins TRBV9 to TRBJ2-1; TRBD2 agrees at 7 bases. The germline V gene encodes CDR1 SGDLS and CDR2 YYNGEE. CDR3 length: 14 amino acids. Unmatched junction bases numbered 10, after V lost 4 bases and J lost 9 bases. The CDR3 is CASSPSRTSTEQFF. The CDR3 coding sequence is TGTGCCAGCAGCCCCTCGAGGACTAGTACTGAGCAGTTCTTC.

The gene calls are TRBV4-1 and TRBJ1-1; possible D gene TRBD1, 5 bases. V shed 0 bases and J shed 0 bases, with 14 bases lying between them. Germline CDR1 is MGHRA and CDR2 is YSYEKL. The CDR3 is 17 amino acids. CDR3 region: CASSQDVWQGVNTEAFF. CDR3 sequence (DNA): TGCGCCAGCAGCCAAGATGTCTGGCAGGGCGTGAACACTGAAGCTTTCTTT.

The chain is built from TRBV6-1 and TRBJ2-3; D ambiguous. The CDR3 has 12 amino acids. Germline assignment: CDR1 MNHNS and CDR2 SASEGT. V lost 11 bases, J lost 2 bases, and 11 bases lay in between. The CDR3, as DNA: TGTGCCCACGAAGGGCCCACAGATACGCAGTATTTT. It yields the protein CAHEGPTDTQYF.